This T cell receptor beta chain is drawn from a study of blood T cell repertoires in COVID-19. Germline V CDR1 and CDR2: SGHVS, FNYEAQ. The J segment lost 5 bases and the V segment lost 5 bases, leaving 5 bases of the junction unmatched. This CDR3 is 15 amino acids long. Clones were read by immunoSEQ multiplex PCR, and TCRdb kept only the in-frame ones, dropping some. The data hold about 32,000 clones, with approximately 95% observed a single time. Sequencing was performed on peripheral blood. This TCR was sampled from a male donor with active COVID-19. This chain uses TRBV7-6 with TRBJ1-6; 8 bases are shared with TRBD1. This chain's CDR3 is CASSLRTGNNSPLHF. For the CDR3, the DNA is TGTGCCAGCAGCCTCCGGACAGGGAATAATTCACCCCTCCACTTT.